The 27 T cell receptor beta chains below all came from one sample that was sequenced in a study of T cell responses to AZD1222 COVID-19 vaccine. Data came from immunoSEQ multiplex PCR; TCRdb stores just in-frame clones and leaves some out. Of about 70,000 clones listed, roughly nine tenths are singletons. The sequences come from peripheral blood, collected 28 days after the second AZD1222 dose. The receptor set was obtained from an adult who received the AZD1222 COVID-19 vaccine.

The DNA for the CDR3 is TGTGCCAGTAACCCTAGAGGACAGGGCGGAAACTATGGCTACACCTTC. It specifies CASNPRGQGGNYGYTF. The V call is TRBV19, the J call TRBJ1-2, with TRBD1 matching over 8 bases. V was clipped by 7 bases and J by 2 bases; unmatched bases: 12. The CDR3 contains 16 residues. Germline CDR1 is LNHDA and CDR2 is SQIVND (reference sequence). Full variable domain (remainder filled in from reference TRBV19 and TRBJ1-2): DGGITQSPKYLFRKEGQNVTLSCEQNLNHDAMYWYRQDPGQGLRLIYYSQIVNDFQKGDIAEGYSVSREKKESFPLTVTSAQKNPTAFYLCASNPRGQGGNYGYTFGSGTRLTVV.

This clone was recorded once. The chain couples TRBV14 to TRBJ2-2; D is undetermined. The V and J ends lost 0 bases and 7 bases respectively, with 6 bases between them. This CDR3 is built from 13 residues. Germline assignment: CDR1 SGHDN and CDR2 FVKESK. CDR3 bases: TGTGCCAGCAGCCAAGACCTCGGCGGGGAGCTGTTTTTT. This sequence encodes CASSQDLGGELFF.

The chain carries TRBV5-1 and TRBJ2-1; no definite D call. Trimming took 3 bases from V and 4 from J, leaving 14 bases between them. The CDR3 has 15 amino acids. Germline CDR1 reads SGHRS; CDR2 reads YFSETQ. The CDR3 DNA reads TGCGCCAGCAGCTGGACCCCATCCATGTACAATGAGCAGTTCTTC. Translation gives CASSWTPSMYNEQFF.

This clone was observed a single time. The chain carries TRBV2 and TRBJ1-1, with D possibly matching TRBD1 (6 bases). CDR3 length: 15 residues. The germline V gene has CDR1 SNHLY and CDR2 FYNNEI. Trimming shortened V by 5 bases and J by 1 base, and 14 bases separated the two germline ends. CDR3 amino acids: CASSPRPTGNTEAFF. CDR3 in DNA: TGTGCCAGCAGTCCCCGACCGACAGGGAACACTGAAGCTTTCTTT.

V usage is TRBV7-3 and J usage is TRBJ1-6; 8 bases align to TRBD1. Losses at the gene ends were 3 bases for V and 8 bases for J; bases not matched to a gene: 6. CDR3 size: 15 residues. Germline CDR1 is SGHTA and CDR2 is FQGTGA. The CDR3, as DNA: TGTGCCAGCAGCTTGGTGGCAGGGGGCTATTCACCCCTCCACTTT. Its translation: CASSLVAGGYSPLHF. The full variable domain, rest sourced from reference TRBV7-3 and TRBJ1-6, is GAGVSQTPSNKVTEKGKYVELRCDPISGHTALYWYRQSLGQGPEFLIYFQGTGAADDSGLPNDRFFAVRPEGSVSTLKIQRTERGDSAVYLCASSLVAGGYSPLHFGNGTRLTVT.

The chain employs TRBV29-1 and TRBJ2-5; 13 bases are a match to TRBD2. Trimming took 5 bases from V and 3 from J; bases not matched to a gene: 6. Germline CDR1 is SQVTM and CDR2 is ANQGSEA. This CDR3 is built from 15 residues. Here the CDR3 reads CSVQRTSGGEETQYF. CDR3 in DNA: TGCAGCGTTCAACGGACTAGCGGGGGCGAAGAGACCCAGTACTTC.

The rearrangement links TRBV12-3 or TRBV12-4 to TRBJ1-2; no clear D gene. The CDR3 runs 13 residues. V lost 3 bases and J 4 bases, leaving 9 bases between the germline ends. This CDR3 is CASSFDRVYGYTF. The CDR3 bases are TGTGCCAGCAGTTTCGATCGGGTCTATGGCTACACCTTC.

This clone has just one count. The CDR3: CASKDSDTDTQYF. As DNA, the CDR3 is TGTGCCAGCAAGGACAGCGACACAGATACGCAGTATTTT. The chain couples TRBV28 to TRBJ2-3; D is possibly TRBD1 (6 bases). Germline V gene data show CDR1 as MDHEN and CDR2 as SYDVKM. The CDR3 is made up of 13 amino acids. V lost 7 bases and J 2 bases, leaving 10 bases between the germline ends.

This chain uses TRBV4-3 with TRBJ2-3; possible D gene TRBD1, 5 bases. V gave up 0 bases and J gave up 4 bases, with 11 bases separating them. This CDR3 is built from 15 residues. Germline-derived CDR1 and CDR2 are LGHNA and YSLEER. The DNA for the CDR3 is TGCGCCAGCAGCCAAGATTGGGGCAGCTCAGATACGCAGTATTTT. Translating it yields CASSQDWGSSDTQYF.

The V call is TRBV7-3, the J call TRBJ2-6; D possibly corresponds to TRBD2 (5 bases). The ends were cut back, 4 bases at V and 4 bases at J, with 11 bases in the middle. The CDR3 totals 15 residues. Germline V gene sequence: CDR1 SGHTA, CDR2 FQGTGA. For the CDR3, the DNA is TGTGCCAGCAGCTCGTACCCGGGAGGGGCCAACGTCCTGACTTTC. It yields the protein CASSSYPGGANVLTF.

CDR3 sequence: CASSLGAGAGNNEQFF. In nucleotides, the CDR3 is TGTGCCAGCAGCTTAGGGGCGGGAGCCGGCAACAATGAGCAGTTCTTC. This rearrangement joins TRBV11-2 to TRBJ2-1; TRBD2 matches 7 bases. Trimming at V came to 1 base and at J to 5 bases, leaving 8 bases not matched to a gene. Germline V gene data show CDR1 as SGHAT and CDR2 as FQNNGV. The CDR3 sequence is 16 residues long.

This rearrangement joins TRBV19 to TRBJ1-1; 7 bases are a match to TRBD1. The CDR3 contains 13 residues. Germline CDR1 reads LNHDA; CDR2 reads SQIVND (reference sequence). J was trimmed by 3 bases and V by 8 bases; bases with no gene match: 6. The CDR3 DNA sequence: TGTGCCAGTCGAACCCAGGGGGACACTGAAGCTTTCTTT. Translated, it gives CASRTQGDTEAFF.

This chain joins TRBV18 and TRBJ1-1, with TRBD1 matching over 8 bases. The CDR3 is 17 residues long. The germline CDR1 and CDR2 sequences are KGHSH and LQKENI. After removal of 2 bases from V and 0 bases from J, the junction contained 8 bases not matched to a gene. CDR3 bases: TGTGCCAGCTCACCATTCCGGGACAGGTCTTTGAACACTGAAGCTTTCTTT. This codes for CASSPFRDRSLNTEAFF.

The chain combines TRBV9 with TRBJ2-3, with 13 bases that match TRBD2. The CDR3 extends over 16 amino acids. The V segment lost 4 bases and the J segment 4 bases; nucleotides outside the gene matches: 6. Germline-derived CDR1 and CDR2 are SGDLS and YYNGEE. The CDR3 sequence is CASSLAGTSGADTQYF. The CDR3 DNA reads as TGTGCCAGCAGCTTAGCCGGGACTAGCGGGGCAGATACGCAGTATTTT.

This chain links TRBV19 with TRBJ1-1; D ambiguous. Germline lookup yields CDR1 LNHDA and CDR2 SQIVND (reference sequence). With 3 bases removed from V and 1 base from J, the gap between germline ends came to 15 bases. This CDR3 has 16 residues. Here the CDR3 DNA reads TGTGCCAGTAGTATTAGTTTAGGACGGTCGAACACTGAAGCTTTCTTT. This encodes CASSISLGRSNTEAFF.

The chain recombines TRBV7-3 with TRBJ2-7; 10 bases agree with TRBD1. Germline V CDR1 and CDR2: SGHTA, FQGTGA. V lost 5 bases, J lost 2 bases, and 6 bases stayed unmatched. This CDR3 spans 15 amino acids. The CDR3 DNA is TGTGCCAGCAGCCCCGGCGGGACAGGGGCCTACGAGCAGTACTTC. It translates to CASSPGGTGAYEQYF.

The rearrangement joins TRBV18 to TRBJ1-6; D is uncertain. The CDR3 has 16 amino acids. Germline-derived CDR1 and CDR2 are KGHSH and LQKENI. Trimming left V 1 base short and J 5 bases short, with 12 bases between. The CDR3 spells CASSPRESGDNSPLHF. DNA for the CDR3: TGTGCCAGCTCACCACGGGAGTCCGGCGATAATTCACCCCTCCACTTT.

The chain carries TRBV7-2 and TRBJ2-7, with 10 bases identical to TRBD2. CDR3 size: 14 residues. V gave up 2 bases and J gave up 5 bases; unmatched junction bases: 3. Germline V gene sequence: CDR1 SGHTA, CDR2 FQGNSA. CDR3 sequence reads: CASSLSSGSNEQYF. The CDR3 DNA reads TGTGCCAGCAGCTTATCTAGCGGGAGCAACGAGCAGTACTTC.

This clone has just one count. The chain is built from TRBV19 and TRBJ1-1, with 11 bases that match TRBD1. This CDR3 is 15 amino acids long. The J segment lost 4 bases and the V segment lost 8 bases, leaving 9 bases of the junction unmatched. Germline values: CDR1 LNHDA, CDR2 SQIVND (reference sequence). DNA of the CDR3: TGTGCCAGTCTTCGGGACAGGGGGTTGGGCACTGAAGCTTTCTTT. Protein product: CASLRDRGLGTEAFF.

The chain is built from TRBV6-6 and TRBJ2-7; 8 bases are a match to TRBD2. CDR3 length: 16 amino acids. With V trimmed by 6 bases and J by 2 bases, 12 bases remained unmatched. Germline CDR1 and CDR2: MNHNY and SVGAGI (reference sequence). CDR3 DNA sequence: TGTGCCAGCAGGGCCCCCGGACTAGCTTTTACCTACGAGCAGTACTTC. This gives the protein CASRAPGLAFTYEQYF.

This clone was detected once. This chain links TRBV9 with TRBJ2-3, with 8 bases lining up with TRBD2. CDR3 length equals 14 residues. The ends lost 4 bases at V and 1 base at J; junction bases unmatched: 2. Germline CDR1 SGDLS, CDR2 YYNGEE. CDR3 region: CASSRREGTDTQYF. DNA of the CDR3: TGTGCCAGCAGCAGGCGGGAGGGCACAGATACGCAGTATTTT.

The chain carries TRBV2 and TRBJ1-6, with D possibly being TRBD1 (6 bases). Germline CDR1 SNHLY, CDR2 FYNNEI. The CDR3 loop spans 14 amino acids. The V end lost 8 bases, the J end lost 6 bases, and 14 bases lay between the germline ends. CDR3 sequence reads: CASFLGQLNSPLHF. In DNA form, the CDR3 reads TGTGCCAGCTTCCTTGGACAGCTTAATTCACCCCTCCACTTT.

This rearrangement joins TRBV28 to TRBJ1-2, with D perhaps TRBD1 (6 bases). CDR3 length equals 12 residues. The ends were cut back, 6 bases at V and 4 bases at J, with 9 bases in the middle. The V gene's germline CDR1 is MDHEN and CDR2 SYDVKM. The CDR3: CASRGAAYGYTF. Here the CDR3 DNA reads TGTGCCAGCAGGGGGGCAGCCTATGGCTACACCTTC.

The rearrangement links TRBV3-1 (or the pseudogene TRBV3-2) to TRBJ1-5; TRBD1 agrees at 8 bases. This CDR3 spans 15 amino acids. Trimming cost V 4 bases and J 4 bases; bases outside gene matches: 6. Germline lookup yields CDR1 LGHDT and CDR2 YNNKEL (reference sequence). The CDR3 reads CASSRQGSLNQPQHF. CDR3 nucleotides: TGTGCCAGCAGCCGACAGGGGTCCCTGAATCAGCCCCAGCATTTT.

The chain recombines TRBV4-3 with TRBJ1-2; perhaps TRBD1 as D (5 bases). The CDR3 sequence is 18 residues long. Germline V gene sequence: CDR1 LGHNA, CDR2 YSLEER. Trimming stripped 0 bases from V and 4 bases from J, with 21 bases between. CDR3 residues: CASSQDRGRGGPSYGYTF. The CDR3 DNA reads TGCGCCAGCAGCCAAGATCGGGGGAGAGGAGGGCCTTCCTATGGCTACACCTTC.

This clone was observed a handful of times. The chain has TRBV13 and TRBJ1-2, with 7 bases lining up with TRBD1. V was pared by 6 bases and J by 5 bases, with 6 bases of the junction left unmatched. Germline V CDR1 and CDR2: PRHDT, FYEKMQ (reference sequence). This CDR3 spans 13 amino acids. The CDR3 nucleotides are TGTGCCAGCAGTCGGGACAGCCTATATGGCTACACCTTC. Its protein is CASSRDSLYGYTF.

This sequence joins TRBV7-9 and TRBJ1-4, with a weak D call TRBD1 (6 bases). Germline lookup yields CDR1 SEHNR and CDR2 FQNEAQ (reference sequence). This CDR3 comprises 15 residues. Trimming took off 4 bases at V and 6 bases at J, with 15 bases between the two ends. In DNA, the CDR3 is TGTGCCAGCAGCTCCGGACAGCCGGGGGATGAAAAACTGTTTTTT. Protein sequence: CASSSGQPGDEKLFF.